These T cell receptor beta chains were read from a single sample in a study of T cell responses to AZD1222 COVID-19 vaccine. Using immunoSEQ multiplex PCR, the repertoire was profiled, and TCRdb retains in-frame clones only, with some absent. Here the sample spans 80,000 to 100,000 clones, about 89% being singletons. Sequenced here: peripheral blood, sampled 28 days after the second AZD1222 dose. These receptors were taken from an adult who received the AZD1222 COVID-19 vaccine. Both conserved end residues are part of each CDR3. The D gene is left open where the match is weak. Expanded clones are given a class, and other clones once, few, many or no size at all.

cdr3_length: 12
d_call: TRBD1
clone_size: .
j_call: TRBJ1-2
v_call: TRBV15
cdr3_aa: CATSRFRGGYTF
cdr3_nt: TGTGCCACCAGCAGATTCAGGGGGGGCTACACCTTC

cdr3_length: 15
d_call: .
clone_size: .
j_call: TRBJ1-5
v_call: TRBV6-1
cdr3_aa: CASSETDDFNQPQHF
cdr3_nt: TGTGCCAGCAGTGAAACGGACGACTTTAATCAGCCCCAGCATTTT

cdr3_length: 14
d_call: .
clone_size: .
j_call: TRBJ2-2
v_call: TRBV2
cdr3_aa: CASSASRGTGELFF
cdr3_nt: TGTGCCAGCAGTGCTTCCAGAGGGACCGGGGAGCTGTTTTTT

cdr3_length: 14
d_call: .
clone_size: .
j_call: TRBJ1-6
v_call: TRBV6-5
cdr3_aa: CASSRGPQNSPLHF
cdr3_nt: TGTGCCAGCAGCCGTGGACCGCAAAATTCACCCCTCCACTTT

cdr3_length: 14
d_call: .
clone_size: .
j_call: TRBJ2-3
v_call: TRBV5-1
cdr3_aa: CASSDGQPTDTQYF
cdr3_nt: TGCGCCAGCAGCGACGGACAGCCCACAGATACGCAGTATTTT

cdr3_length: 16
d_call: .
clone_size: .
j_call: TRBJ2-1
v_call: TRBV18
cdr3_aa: CASSPSGSRSYNEQFF
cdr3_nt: TGTGCCAGCTCACCGTCGGGGTCTCGGTCCTACAATGAGCAGTTCTTC

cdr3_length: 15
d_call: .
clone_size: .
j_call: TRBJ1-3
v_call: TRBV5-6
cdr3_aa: CASSLMAASGNTIYF
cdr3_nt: TGTGCCAGCAGCTTGATGGCGGCCTCTGGAAACACCATATATTTT

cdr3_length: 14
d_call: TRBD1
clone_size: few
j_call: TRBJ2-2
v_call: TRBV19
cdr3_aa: CASETGDAAGELFF
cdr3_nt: TGTGCCAGCGAGACAGGGGATGCGGCCGGGGAGCTGTTTTTT

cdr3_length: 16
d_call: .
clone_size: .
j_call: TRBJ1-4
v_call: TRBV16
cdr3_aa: CASSQLRRVTNEKLFF
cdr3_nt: TGTGCCAGCAGCCAATTAAGACGCGTAACTAATGAAAAACTGTTTTTT

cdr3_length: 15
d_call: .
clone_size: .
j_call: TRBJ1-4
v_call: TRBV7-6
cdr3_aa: CASSLEGRQDEKLFF
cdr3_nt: TGTGCCAGCAGCTTAGAAGGGCGCCAAGATGAAAAACTGTTTTTT

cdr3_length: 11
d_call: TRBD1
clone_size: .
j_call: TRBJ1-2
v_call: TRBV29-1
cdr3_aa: CSVGQDSGYTF
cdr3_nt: TGCAGCGTGGGACAGGATAGTGGCTACACCTTC

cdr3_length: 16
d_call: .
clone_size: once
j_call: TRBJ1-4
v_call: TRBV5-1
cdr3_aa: CASSFIPIATNEKLFF
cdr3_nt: TGCGCCAGCAGCTTCATCCCCATAGCAACTAATGAAAAACTGTTTTTT

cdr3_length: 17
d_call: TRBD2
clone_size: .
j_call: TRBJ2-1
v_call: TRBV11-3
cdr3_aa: CASSLTGFSGGRNEQFF
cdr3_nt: TGTGCCAGCAGCCTCACTGGGTTTAGCGGGGGTAGAAATGAGCAGTTCTTC

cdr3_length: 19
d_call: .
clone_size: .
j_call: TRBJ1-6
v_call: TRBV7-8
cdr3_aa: CASSFYRDRTTITNSPLHF
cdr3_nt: TGTGCCAGCAGCTTTTACAGGGACCGGACTACGATAACCAATTCACCCCTCCACTTT

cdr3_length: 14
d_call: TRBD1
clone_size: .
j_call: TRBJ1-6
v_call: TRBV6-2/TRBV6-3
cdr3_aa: CASSRDRLNSPLHF
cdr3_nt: TGTGCCAGCAGTCGGGACAGGTTAAATTCACCCCTCCACTTT

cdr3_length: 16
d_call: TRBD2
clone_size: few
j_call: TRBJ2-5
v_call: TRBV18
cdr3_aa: CASSPLASGDQETQYF
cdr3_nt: TGTGCCAGCTCACCACTGGCTAGCGGAGATCAAGAGACCCAGTACTTC

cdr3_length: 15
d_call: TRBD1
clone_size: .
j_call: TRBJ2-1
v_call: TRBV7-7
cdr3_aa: CASSQDRGPYNEQFF
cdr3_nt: TGTGCCAGCAGCCAAGACAGGGGGCCCTACAATGAGCAGTTCTTC

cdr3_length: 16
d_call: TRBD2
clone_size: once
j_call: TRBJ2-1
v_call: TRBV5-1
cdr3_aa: CASSETSGGAYNEQFF
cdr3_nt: TGCGCCAGCAGCGAGACTAGCGGGGGGGCCTACAATGAGCAGTTCTTC

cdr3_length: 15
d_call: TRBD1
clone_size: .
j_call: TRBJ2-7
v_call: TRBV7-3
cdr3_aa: CASSSADRSSYEQYF
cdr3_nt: TGTGCCAGCAGCTCCGCGGACAGGAGCTCCTACGAGCAGTACTTC

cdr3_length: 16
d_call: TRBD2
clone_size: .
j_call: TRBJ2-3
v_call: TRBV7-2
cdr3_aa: CASSAGRGRGTDTQYF
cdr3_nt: TGTGCCAGCAGCGCCGGTCGGGGGAGGGGCACAGATACGCAGTATTTT

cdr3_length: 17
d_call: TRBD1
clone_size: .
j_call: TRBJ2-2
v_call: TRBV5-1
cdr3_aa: CASSLTGTGNTAGELFF
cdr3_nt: TGCGCCAGCAGCTTGACCGGGACAGGGAATACGGCCGGGGAGCTGTTTTTT

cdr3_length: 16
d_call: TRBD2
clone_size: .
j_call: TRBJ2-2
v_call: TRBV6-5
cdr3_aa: CASSLAGPSEYGELFF
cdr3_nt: TGTGCCAGCAGTTTAGCGGGGCCCTCTGAATACGGGGAGCTGTTTTTT

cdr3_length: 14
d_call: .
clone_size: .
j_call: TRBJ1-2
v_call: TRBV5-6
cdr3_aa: CASSFGQPNYGYTF
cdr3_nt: TGTGCCAGCAGCTTCGGACAGCCTAACTATGGCTACACCTTC

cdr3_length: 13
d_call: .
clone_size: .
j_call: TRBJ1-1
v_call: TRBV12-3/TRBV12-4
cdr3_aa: CASSLGVSTEAFF
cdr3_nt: TGTGCCAGCAGTTTAGGGGTTAGCACTGAAGCTTTCTTT

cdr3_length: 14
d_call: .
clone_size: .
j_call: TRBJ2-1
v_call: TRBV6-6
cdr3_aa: CASSKQAGYNEQFF
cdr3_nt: TGTGCCAGCAGTAAACAGGCAGGATACAATGAGCAGTTCTTC

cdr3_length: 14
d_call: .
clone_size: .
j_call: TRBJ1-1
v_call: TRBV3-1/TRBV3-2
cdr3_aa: CASSQGSGAGGAFF
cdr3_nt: TGTGCCAGCAGCCAAGGGTCAGGGGCAGGAGGAGCTTTCTTT

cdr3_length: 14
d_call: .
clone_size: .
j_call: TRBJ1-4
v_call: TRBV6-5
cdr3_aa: CASSSSGAGEKLFF
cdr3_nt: TGTGCCAGCAGCTCTTCAGGGGCTGGTGAAAAACTGTTTTTT

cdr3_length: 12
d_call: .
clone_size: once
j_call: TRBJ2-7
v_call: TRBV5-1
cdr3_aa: CASSLGGYEQYF
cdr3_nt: TGCGCCAGCAGCTTGGGCGGATACGAGCAGTACTTC

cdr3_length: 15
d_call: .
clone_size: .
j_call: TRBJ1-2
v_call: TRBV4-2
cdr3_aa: CASSQDRGGGYGYTF
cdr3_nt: TGTGCCAGCAGCCAAGATAGGGGGGGCGGCTATGGCTACACCTTC

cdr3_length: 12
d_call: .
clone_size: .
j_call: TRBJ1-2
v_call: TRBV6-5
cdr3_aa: CASSPDLVGYTF
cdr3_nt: TGTGCCAGCAGTCCGGACCTTGTCGGCTACACCTTC

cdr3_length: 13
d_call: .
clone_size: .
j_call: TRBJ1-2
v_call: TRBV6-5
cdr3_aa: CASRPTVNYGYTF
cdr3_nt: TGTGCCAGCCGGCCTACTGTTAACTATGGCTACACCTTC

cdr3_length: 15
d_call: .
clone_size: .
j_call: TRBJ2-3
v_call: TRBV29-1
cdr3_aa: CSVEVRGTSTDTQYF
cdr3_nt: TGCAGCGTTGAAGTCCGGGGTACTAGCACAGATACGCAGTATTTT

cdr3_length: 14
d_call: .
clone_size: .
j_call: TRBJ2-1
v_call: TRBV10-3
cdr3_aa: CAISAGDFYNEQFF
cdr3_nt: TGTGCCATCAGTGCGGGGGATTTCTACAATGAGCAGTTCTTC

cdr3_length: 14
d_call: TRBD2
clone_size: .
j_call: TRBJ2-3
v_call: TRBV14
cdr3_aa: CASSLIAGTDTQYF
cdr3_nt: TGTGCCAGCAGCCTGATAGCGGGGACAGATACGCAGTATTTT

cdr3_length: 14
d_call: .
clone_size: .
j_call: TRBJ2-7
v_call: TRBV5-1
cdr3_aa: CASSLDPSSYEQYF
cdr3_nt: TGCGCCAGCAGCTTGGACCCTAGCTCCTACGAGCAGTACTTC

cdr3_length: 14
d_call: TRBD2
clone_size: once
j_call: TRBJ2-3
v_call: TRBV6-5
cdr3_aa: CATKSGTSRDTQYF
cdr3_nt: TGTGCCACCAAATCCGGGACTAGCCGCGATACGCAGTATTTT

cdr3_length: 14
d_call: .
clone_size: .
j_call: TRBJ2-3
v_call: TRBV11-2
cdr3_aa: CASSLVLAGDTQYF
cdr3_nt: TGTGCCAGCAGCTTAGTCCTAGCCGGGGATACGCAGTATTTT

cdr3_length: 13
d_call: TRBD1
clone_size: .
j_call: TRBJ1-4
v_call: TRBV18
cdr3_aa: CASRTGRNEKLFF
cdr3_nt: TGTGCCAGCCGGACAGGGCGAAATGAAAAACTGTTTTTT

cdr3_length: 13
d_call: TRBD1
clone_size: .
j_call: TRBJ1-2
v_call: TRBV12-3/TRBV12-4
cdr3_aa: CASSPRDRDGYTF
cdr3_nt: TGTGCCAGCAGTCCCCGGGACAGGGATGGCTACACCTTC

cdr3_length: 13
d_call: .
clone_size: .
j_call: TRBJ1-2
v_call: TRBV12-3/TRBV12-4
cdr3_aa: CASSSDGDYGYTF
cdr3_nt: TGTGCCAGCAGCTCCGACGGAGACTATGGCTACACCTTC

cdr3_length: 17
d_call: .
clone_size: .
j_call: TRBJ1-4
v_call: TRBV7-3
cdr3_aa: CASSLTQIQATNEKLFF
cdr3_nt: TGTGCCAGCAGCTTAACACAGATCCAAGCAACTAATGAAAAACTGTTTTTT

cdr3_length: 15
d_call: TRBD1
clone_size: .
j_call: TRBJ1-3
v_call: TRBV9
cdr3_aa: CASSKTGNSGNTIYF
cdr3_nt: TGTGCCAGCAGTAAGACAGGGAACTCTGGAAACACCATATATTTT

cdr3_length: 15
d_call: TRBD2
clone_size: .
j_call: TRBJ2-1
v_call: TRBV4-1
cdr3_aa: CASSQDTSGGVEQFF
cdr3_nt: TGCGCCAGCAGCCAGGATACTAGCGGGGGGGTTGAGCAGTTCTTC

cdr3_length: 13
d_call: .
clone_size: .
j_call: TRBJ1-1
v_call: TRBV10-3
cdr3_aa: CAISEEIGTEAFF
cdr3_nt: TGTGCCATCAGTGAGGAAATCGGAACTGAAGCTTTCTTT

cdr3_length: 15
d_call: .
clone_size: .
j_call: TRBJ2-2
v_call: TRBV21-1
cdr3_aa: CASNLRGPNTGELFF
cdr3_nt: TGTGCCAGCAATTTACGAGGGCCCAACACCGGGGAGCTGTTTTTT

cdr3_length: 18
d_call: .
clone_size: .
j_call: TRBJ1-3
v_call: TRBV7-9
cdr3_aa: CASSSPLGATNSGNTIYF
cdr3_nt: TGTGCCAGCAGCTCCCCCCTCGGGGCCACCAACTCTGGAAACACCATATATTTT

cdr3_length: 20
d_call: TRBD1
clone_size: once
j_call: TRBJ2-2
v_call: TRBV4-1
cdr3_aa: CASSQVGFFGGTGGTGELFF
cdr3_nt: TGCGCCAGCAGCCAAGTTGGGTTTTTCGGGGGGACAGGGGGCACCGGGGAGCTGTTTTTT

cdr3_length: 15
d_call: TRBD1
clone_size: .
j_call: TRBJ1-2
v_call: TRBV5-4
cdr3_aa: CASSVGTGGDYGYTF
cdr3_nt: TGTGCCAGCAGCGTGGGGACAGGGGGGGACTATGGCTACACCTTC

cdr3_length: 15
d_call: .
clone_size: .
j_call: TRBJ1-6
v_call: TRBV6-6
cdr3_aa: CASSYSGVFGSPLHF
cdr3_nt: TGTGCCAGCAGTTACTCGGGGGTATTTGGTTCACCCCTCCACTTT

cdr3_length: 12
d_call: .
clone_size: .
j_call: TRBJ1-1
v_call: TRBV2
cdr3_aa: CASSAMNTEAFF
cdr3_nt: TGTGCCAGCAGTGCAATGAACACTGAAGCTTTCTTT

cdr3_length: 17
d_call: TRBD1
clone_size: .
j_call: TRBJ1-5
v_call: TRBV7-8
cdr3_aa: CASSSSDRGVSNQPQHF
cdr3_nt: TGTGCCAGCAGCTCCTCGGACAGGGGGGTGAGCAATCAGCCCCAGCATTTT

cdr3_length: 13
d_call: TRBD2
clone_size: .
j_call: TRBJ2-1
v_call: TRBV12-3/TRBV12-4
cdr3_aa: CASNRDYYNEQFF
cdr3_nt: TGTGCCAGCAACCGGGACTATTACAATGAGCAGTTCTTC

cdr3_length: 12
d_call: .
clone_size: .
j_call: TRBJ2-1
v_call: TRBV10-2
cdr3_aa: CASGRPYNEQFF
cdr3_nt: TGCGCCAGCGGTAGGCCTTACAATGAGCAGTTCTTC

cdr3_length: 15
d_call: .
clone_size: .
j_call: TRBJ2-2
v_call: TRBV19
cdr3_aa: CASRPNALGTGELFF
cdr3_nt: TGTGCCAGTAGGCCGAATGCGCTGGGCACCGGGGAGCTGTTTTTT